A single sample gave rise to the 26 T cell receptor beta chains below, sequenced in a study of breast tumors, draining lymph nodes, adjacent tissues. MiXCR was run by TCRdb on the multiplex PCR reads, yielding one entry per CDR3 protein. Among approximately 250,000 distinct CDR3 sequences, 30% to 35% were seen once, and the ten largest hold 3% to 4.5%. Breast cancer patients provided tissue from their axillary draining lymph nodes. The source material was axillary lymph node tissue. These TCRs come from a female donor with breast cancer. Some clones in this sample may be carry-over from other donors' samples.

A note on this clonotype: Relative to the germline gene, one junction end is altered; a read error may explain this. V is TRBV7-7 and J is TRBJ2-5; 9 bases map to TRBD1. Germline CDR1 SSHAT, CDR2 FNYEAQ (reference sequence). The CDR3 loop spans 15 amino acids. CDR3 sequence reads: CASSLDQTGGETQHF. The CDR3 DNA sequence: TGTGCTAGCAGCTTAGACCAGACAGGGGGAGAGACCCAGCACTTC.

This clonotype was seen at least ten times. The chain links TRBV15 to TRBJ2-1, with D unresolved. V gave up 5 bases and J gave up 6 bases, with 5 bases separating them. Germline CDR1 is LNHNV and CDR2 is YYDKDF (reference sequence). The CDR3 has 11 amino acids. The CDR3 loop is CATSARNEQFF. Here the CDR3 DNA reads TGTGCCACCAGCGCTCGCAATGAGCAGTTCTTC.

V and J are TRBV10-2 and TRBJ1-6; D may be TRBD1 (6 bases). Trimming took off 2 bases at V and 2 bases at J, with 13 bases between the two ends. CDR1 and CDR2 (germline): WSHSY, SAAADI. The CDR3 has 17 amino acids. The CDR3 sequence is CASSEPSGGTYNSPLHF. The CDR3 bases are TGCGCCAGCAGTGAGCCCAGCGGGGGCACCTATAATTCACCCCTCCACTTT.

This clonotype was recorded many times. The V and J genes are TRBV4-1 and TRBJ2-3, with TRBD2 as a possible D gene (6 bases). The germline V and J ends were trimmed by 0 bases and 3 bases, with 13 bases remaining between them. The CDR3 covers 16 residues. CDR1 and CDR2 (germline): MGHRA, YSYEKL. DNA of the CDR3: TGCGCCAGCAGCCAAGAGGGACTCGGAGGAACAGATACGCAGTATTTT. Protein: CASSQEGLGGTDTQYF.

The V and J genes are TRBV27 and TRBJ1-5; D gene unclear. V gave up 7 bases and J gave up 5 bases, with 15 bases separating them. The CDR3 covers 14 residues. Germline CDR1 and CDR2: MNHEY and SMNVEV (reference sequence). CDR3 sequence (DNA): TGTGCCAGCACCCCGCGGGGAAGGGATCAGCCCCAGCATTTT. This codes for CASTPRGRDQPQHF.

This clonotype showed up many times. CDR3 bases: TGCAGTGCTAGAGACGACCTGGCACCCGATACAGATACGCAGTATTTT. The encoded protein is CSARDDLAPDTDTQYF. The chain joins TRBV20-1 to TRBJ2-3; D remains ambiguous. The CDR3 runs to 16 residues. Germline CDR1 DFQATT, CDR2 SNEGSKA (reference sequence). The V end lost 0 bases, the J end lost 3 bases, and 16 bases lay between the germline ends.

This chain connects TRBV4-1 to TRBJ1-2, with 10 bases lining up with TRBD1. The germline gives CDR1 MGHRA, CDR2 YSYEKL. Trimming removed 0 bases from V and 4 bases from J; junction bases left unmatched: 8. The CDR3 loop spans 17 amino acids. The CDR3 loop reads CASSQDSGTGVVYGYTF. The CDR3 DNA is TGCGCCAGCAGCCAAGATTCTGGGACAGGGGTCGTCTATGGCTACACCTTC.

Many counts were recorded for this clonotype. The V and J genes are TRBV19 and TRBJ2-3; 8 nucleotides agree with TRBD2. The CDR3 runs 14 residues. Trimming cost V 2 bases and J 6 bases; bases outside gene matches: 4. CDR1 and CDR2 (germline): LNHDA, SQIVND (reference sequence). The CDR3 sequence: CASSIQTSGDTQYF. The CDR3 coding sequence is TGTGCCAGTAGTATACAAACTAGCGGCGATACGCAGTATTTT.

This clonotype came up once. This sequence may be a read error, since a much larger clone differs from it by one base. The chain is built from TRBV5-1 and TRBJ1-5, with D maybe TRBD1 (5 bases). There are 14 residues in the CDR3. Germline values: CDR1 SGHRS, CDR2 YFSETQ. The CDR3 region is CASSPGGRNHPQHF. The DNA of the CDR3 is TGCGCCAGCAGCCCCGGGGGGAGGAATCACCCCCAGCATTTT.

This clonotype was seen many times. The chain recombines TRBV7-3 with TRBJ2-6; D call uncertain. V lost 6 bases, J lost 2 bases, and 14 bases lay in between. Germline V gene data show CDR1 as SGHTA and CDR2 as FQGTGA. The CDR3 extends over 16 amino acids. In nucleotides, the CDR3 is TGTGCCAGCAGGCGAACCCAGGTTCCTGGGGCCAACGTCCTGACTTTC. Its translation: CASRRTQVPGANVLTF. Full variable domain (rest looked up from reference TRBV7-3 and TRBJ2-6): GAGVSQTPSNKVTEKGKYVELRCDPISGHTALYWYRQSLGQGPEFLIYFQGTGAADDSGLPNDRFFAVRPEGSVSTLKIQRTERGDSAVYLCASRRTQVPGANVLTFGAGSRLTVL.

The chain couples TRBV7-3 to TRBJ2-3; 7 nucleotides align to TRBD1. The germline V gene encodes CDR1 SGHTA and CDR2 FQGTGA. Trimming removed 6 bases from V and 0 bases from J; junction bases left unmatched: 6. The CDR3 contains 15 residues. For the CDR3, the DNA is TGTGCCAGCAGTTTTCGGACAGGTAGCACAGATACGCAGTATTTT. It codes for CASSFRTGSTDTQYF.

This clonotype has at least ten counts. The rearrangement uses TRBV2 and TRBJ1-2; D is uncertain. Per the germline V gene, CDR1 is SNHLY and CDR2 is FYNNEI. V lost 4 bases and J 7 bases, leaving 16 bases between the germline ends. This CDR3 spans 14 amino acids. As DNA, the CDR3 is TGTGCCAGCAGTGCTCCGAACGGGGTATCTGGCTACACCTTC. It is translated as CASSAPNGVSGYTF.

This clonotype was detected many times. J is TRBJ2-1 and V is TRBV7-6; TRBD2 aligns across 8 bases. J lost 2 bases, V lost 7 bases, and 7 bases had no gene match. This CDR3 is built from 15 residues. Germline CDR1 is SGHVS and CDR2 is FNYEAQ. This chain's CDR3 is CASTPGLDPYNEQFF. The DNA of the CDR3 is TGTGCCAGCACCCCGGGACTAGACCCCTACAATGAGCAGTTCTTC. Supplemented by reference TRBV7-6 and TRBJ2-1, the full variable domain reads GAGVSQSPRYKVTKRGQDVALRCDPISGHVSLYWYRQALGQGPEFLTYFNYEAQQDKSGLPNDRFSAERPEGSISTLTIQRTEQRDSAMYRCASTPGLDPYNEQFFGPGTRLTVL.

The sample holds many counts of this clonotype. This sequence joins TRBV9 and TRBJ2-1; D gene unclear. This CDR3 is built from 12 residues. The V gene's germline CDR1 is SGDLS and CDR2 YYNGEE. V shed 3 bases and J shed 9 bases, with 10 bases lying between them. In nucleotides, the CDR3 is TGTGCCAGCAGCGGCCTGGTGGGTGAGCAGTTCTTC. Translating it yields CASSGLVGEQFF.

V is TRBV2 and J is TRBJ2-5; 10 bases line up with TRBD2. V shed 5 bases and J 2 bases; nucleotides not matched to a gene: 8. Germline CDR1 is SNHLY and CDR2 is FYNNEI. The CDR3 is 16 amino acids. CDR3 sequence (DNA): TGTGCCAGCAGTCCTAGCGGGAGAAGTGGGCAAGAGACCCAGTACTTC. Its protein is CASSPSGRSGQETQYF.

This clonotype appeared many times. This sequence joins TRBV18 and TRBJ2-6; D remains ambiguous. Germline CDR1 is KGHSH and CDR2 is LQKENI. The CDR3 runs 18 residues. V lost 1 base and J lost 0, with 13 bases in between. CDR3 nucleotides: TGTGCCAGCTCACCACTCGGCGACTCATTCTCTGGGGCCAACGTCCTGACTTTC. Its protein is CASSPLGDSFSGANVLTF.

In its sample, this clonotype was seen many times. The rearrangement joins TRBV9 to TRBJ2-5; the D gene is possibly TRBD1 (6 bases). The V gene's germline CDR1 is SGDLS and CDR2 YYNGEE. The CDR3 is made up of 15 amino acids. Trimming pared 2 bases from V and 5 bases from J, leaving 16 bases between. The CDR3 sequence: CASSVRPRGWETQYF. DNA for the CDR3: TGTGCCAGCAGCGTCCGGCCCAGGGGTTGGGAGACCCAGTACTTC.

This clonotype was recorded at least ten times. The chain employs TRBV6-5 and TRBJ1-6, with TRBD1 as a possible D gene (5 bases). The CDR3 spans 16 residues. Trimming removed 2 bases from V and 7 bases from J, with 15 bases in between. CDR1 is MNHEY and CDR2 is SVGAGI in the germline V gene. CDR3 sequence (DNA): TGTGCCAGCAGTTACGGGGGAGCCAGGGTGAATTCACCCCTCCACTTT. It encodes CASSYGGARVNSPLHF.

This clonotype was seen many times. The chain employs TRBV20-1 and TRBJ2-1; 8 positions agree with TRBD2. Germline CDR1 is DFQATT and CDR2 is SNEGSKA (reference sequence). This CDR3 has 16 residues. Losses at the gene ends were 4 bases for V and 1 base for J; bases not matched to a gene: 9. The CDR3 DNA reads as TGCAGTGCTATCAGCGTAGCGGGACCTTCCTACAATGAGCAGTTCTTC. It is translated as CSAISVAGPSYNEQFF.

The chain carries TRBV2 and TRBJ2-7, with D possibly matching TRBD1 (5 bases). V was clipped by 7 bases and J by 6 bases, with 13 bases between them. This CDR3 has 12 residues. Germline V gene data show CDR1 as SNHLY and CDR2 as FYNNEI. CDR3 protein: CASKIQGREQYF. Written as DNA, the CDR3 is TGTGCCAGCAAGATCCAGGGTCGCGAGCAGTACTTC.

Concerning this clonotype itself: The limits of the CDR3 on the DNA are not certain, so only TCRdb's listed CDR3 is given. This chain joins TRBV2 and TRBJ2-6; TRBD2, the table's D call, was not compared with the DNA. The germline V gene encodes CDR1 SNHLY and CDR2 FYNNEI. The CDR3 sequence runs 21 residues, both termini included. CDR3 region: CASRGGVNSSPLHFGANVLTF.

Remarks on this clonotype: This may be a read error, as it is one base from a much larger clone. V is TRBV5-1 and J is TRBJ2-7; TRBD2 aligns across 11 bases. The CDR3 runs to 15 residues. Germline V gives CDR1 SGHRS, CDR2 YFSETQ. CDR3 bases: TGTGCCAGCAGCGGTACTAGCGGGAGTTCTTACGAGCGGTACTTC. This translates into CASSGTSGSSYERYF.

The sample holds many counts of this clonotype. The V call is TRBV3-1, the J call TRBJ1-6; D is undetermined. Trimming stripped 2 bases from V and 10 bases from J, with 12 bases between. Germline V gene sequence: CDR1 LGHDT, CDR2 YNNKEL (reference sequence). The CDR3 is 14 residues long. The CDR3 bases are TGTGCCAGCAGCCAAACGGGAATCGGGTCACCCCTCCACTTT. Its protein product is CASSQTGIGSPLHF.

This rearrangement joins TRBV24-1 to TRBJ1-3; D ambiguous. This CDR3 contains 13 residues. Germline loops: CDR1 KGHDR, CDR2 SFDVKD. The V and J ends lost 9 bases and 3 bases respectively, with 11 bases between them. CDR3 in amino acids: CATPEASGNTIYF. The CDR3 nucleotides are TGTGCCACCCCGGAGGCGAGTGGAAACACCATATATTTT.

Of note for this clonotype: No conserved phenylalanine or tryptophan ends this CDR3, so it is likely a read error. Because the CDR3's place on the DNA is in doubt, the DNA is left out and the CDR3 is given as listed by TCRdb. The genes are TRBV9 and TRBJ1-1; TRBD1, the D gene given by the table, was not confirmed from the DNA. With termini counted, the CDR3 has 9 amino acids. Germline lookup yields CDR1 SGDLS and CDR2 YYNGEE. The CDR3 spells CASSLTPSG.

This clonotype showed up many times. The gene calls are TRBV3-1 and TRBJ2-6; D may be TRBD1 (5 bases). CDR3 length equals 17 residues. With 5 bases removed from V and 0 bases from J, the gap between germline ends came to 14 bases. CDR1 and CDR2 from the germline V gene are LGHDT and YNNKEL (reference sequence). The DNA of the CDR3 is TGTGCCAGCAGCGGGCGACAGCTCAGCTCTGGGGCCAACGTCCTGACTTTC. Amino acids: CASSGRQLSSGANVLTF.